This paragraph reports one T cell receptor beta chain. The target of this receptor is not known. No quality values exist for individual bases; no much larger clone is one base distant. These data are taken from a study of Graves' ophthalmopathy and Graves' hyperthyroidism listed by TCRdb under 2018. Notes on the research overall: Peripheral blood was collected at initial diagnosis, prior to any treatment. In over 5 hyperthyroidism patients, the T-cell repertoires found in thyroid tissue were compared with those found in blood. An independent validation cohort comprised some 19 hyperthyroidism patients and over 15 patients who later progressed from hyperthyroidism to ophthalmopathy. The 100 discovery patients were divided at random into training and test sets in a 7:3 ratio. After sampling, hyperthyroidism patients received methimazole starting at 30 mg daily, and ophthalmopathy patients received high-dose intravenous methylprednisolone. The study used signatures of the TCR beta repertoire to tell Graves' ophthalmopathy apart from Graves' hyperthyroidism and to predict which patients would progress to ophthalmopathy. In total, 135 blood samples were TCR-sequenced: some 43 ophthalmopathy, under 80 hyperthyroidism and 17 hyperthyroidism-to-ophthalmopathy patients. To explore V-J signatures distinguishing ophthalmopathy from hyperthyroidism, a discovery set of 100 patients (about 44 ophthalmopathy, roughly 56 stable hyperthyroidism) was enrolled.

Overall results and qualifications from the work: Ophthalmopathy was separated from stable hyperthyroidism by the 13-signature model with just under 90% sensitivity and less than 82% specificity in cross-validation and with 80%/75% in the test set. Among expanded thyroid clonotypes with frequency above 0.001, most also showed up in blood, which suggests that blood repertoires may reflect the thyroid immune response. In validation, the model predicted ophthalmopathy progression with roughly 68% sensitivity and approximately 78% specificity; some twelve predicted patients were CT-confirmed with GO in a median of approximately 6.2 months. Sample size was not predetermined statistically, and investigators were not blinded to group allocation.

For repertoire sequencing, TCR beta CDR3 regions were amplified from RNA transcripts. The first round of RT-PCR was done with HTBI primers and the Qiagen OneStep RT-PCR kit, and was followed by a second round of multiplex PCR, then size selection and purification. The libraries underwent paired-end sequencing with 100 bp reads on an Illumina HiSeq2000. The authors' pipeline ran thus. SOAPnuke was used for read processing, and reads with adapters, uncalled bases, a mean Phred below 15, or no exact constant-primer or identifier match were discarded. High-quality paired reads were merged with COPE v1.2.5. Clonotypes were defined as unique nucleotide sequences and were aligned to IMGT TRB V, D and J references using MiTCR v1.1. Only V-J combinations with frequency above 0.0001 were analysed, covering approximately 99% of repertoires. For each V-J combination, a TCR clonal expansion and chaos score was defined as the ratio of F50 clonal expansion to chaos observed in the TCRdist matrix. Features were reduced by Welch's t-statistics and random forest to about a dozen V-J combinations, which fed a naive Bayes classifier. The Morisita-Horn index was used to measure how similar the thyroid and blood repertoires were. TCRdb reran the public reads through fastp at Q25 and MiXCR, keeping productive beta chains. Here each entry gathers all rows of one CDR3 protein and keeps the most common genes and DNA. TCRdb's processing, not the authors' own work, is the source of the V and J calls. In this sample the table shows 680,000 or so distinct CDR3 sequences, approximately 21% of which occur a single time. The ten largest clones represent about 6.6% of the sample.

Hyperthyroidism was considered stable if no progression to ophthalmopathy occurred within 18 months of follow-up. Hyperthyroidism patients were newly diagnosed, were aged 18 to 65 years, and had a disease duration under 2 months. Patients with other autoimmune diseases, uncontrolled infections, pregnancy or lactation were excluded. Diagnosis was based on clinical symptoms, serum thyroxine, TRAb, thyroid ultrasound and orbital computed tomography. Using Ficoll-Paque density gradient centrifugation, PBMCs were isolated from 8.5 to 10 ml of fresh peripheral blood. Total RNA was extracted using Trizol reagent, and RNA quality was checked on an Agilent 2100 Bioanalyzer. Specimen: peripheral blood. The sequence came from a woman between 18 and 30 years old with stable Graves' hyperthyroidism. Some clones in this sample may be carry-over from other donors' samples. Donor details come from another sample of the same person, matched by shared clones.

In nucleotides, the sequence is TGTGCCAGCAGTCATTTAATCGGTACCGCCGTGAACACTGAAGCTTTCTTT. Its protein is CASSHLIGTAVNTEAFF. The rearrangement joined TRBV6-1 to TRBJ1-1, with the D gene not confidently named. Its CDR3 holds 17 amino acids, cysteine through phenylalanine. The read is trimmed to its CDR3 DNA, 51 bases read in frame from base 1. From a lookup of the germline V gene, CDR1 and CDR2 are MNHNS and SASEGT. V is cut by 5 bases and J by 0 bases, and the space between the germline ends is 19 bases.